One sample yielded the 3 T cell receptor beta chains listed below, sequenced in a study of cytomegalovirus exposure and HLA in healthy donors. Vbeta (60) and Jbeta (13) primers were used in the PCR. TCRdb's table, derived via immunoSEQ multiplex PCR, lists solely in-frame clones and lacks some. The sample lists some 150,000 clones, 70% to 85% occurring once. The sequenced material came from PBMCs. The origin of the receptors is a woman aged 40 to 50 in good health and CMV-seronegative.

V is TRBV6-5 and J is TRBJ2-2; the D gene is possibly TRBD1 (6 bases). CDR1 is MNHEY, CDR2 SVGAGI, per germline. This CDR3 spans 16 amino acids. V lost 2 bases and J 6 bases, leaving 16 bases between the germline ends. The CDR3 region is CASSYKGVIKSGELFF. The CDR3 DNA sequence: TGTGCCAGCAGTTACAAGGGGGTAATCAAGTCCGGGGAGCTGTTTTTT.

The rearrangement uses TRBV28 and TRBJ2-7; TRBD2 matches at 8 bases. Germline V gives CDR1 MDHEN, CDR2 SYDVKM. This CDR3 spans 13 amino acids. Losses at the gene ends were 7 bases for V and 2 bases for J; bases not matched to a gene: 4. The CDR3 coding sequence is TGTGCCAGCAAAATAGCGGGACCCTACGAGCAGTACTTC. Translating it yields CASKIAGPYEQYF.

This clone came up once. The rearrangement joins TRBV5-6 to TRBJ1-1; D is unclear. CDR3 length: 14 amino acids. The germline gives CDR1 SGHDT, CDR2 YYEEEE. V was cut by 4 bases and J by 0 bases, with 10 bases left in between. CDR3 in amino acids: CASSGGLMNTEAFF. The CDR3 nucleotides read TGTGCCAGCAGCGGTGGCCTCATGAACACTGAAGCTTTCTTT. The whole variable domain, remainder taken from reference TRBV5-6 and TRBJ1-1, is DAGVTQSPTHLIKTRGQQVTLRCSPKSGHDTVSWYQQALGQGPQFIFQYYEEEERQRGNFPDRFSGHQFPNYSSELNVNALLLGDSALYLCASSGGLMNTEAFFGQGTRLTVV.